This T cell receptor beta chain was documented in a study of PD-1 blockade in mismatch repair-deficient tumors. CDR1 is SGDLS, CDR2 YYNGEE, per germline. The CDR3 covers 15 residues. The V and J ends lost 0 bases and 1 base, in that order; junction bases with no gene match: 4. Sequencing was performed with immunoSEQ multiplex PCR; in TCRdb, only in-frame clones are kept and a portion is missing. This sample carries 40,000 to 65,000 clones, 65% to 85% of them seen once, and the ten largest clones take around 8.1%. This chain connects TRBV9 to TRBJ2-7, with 7 nucleotides matching TRBD2. The source of this sequence is an adult with mismatch repair-deficient cancer. Sample: peripheral blood, taken about 4.5 months after starting pembrolizumab. Here the CDR3 reads CASSVAWEGSYEQYF. DNA for the CDR3: TGTGCCAGCAGCGTAGCTTGGGAGGGATCCTACGAGCAGTACTTC.